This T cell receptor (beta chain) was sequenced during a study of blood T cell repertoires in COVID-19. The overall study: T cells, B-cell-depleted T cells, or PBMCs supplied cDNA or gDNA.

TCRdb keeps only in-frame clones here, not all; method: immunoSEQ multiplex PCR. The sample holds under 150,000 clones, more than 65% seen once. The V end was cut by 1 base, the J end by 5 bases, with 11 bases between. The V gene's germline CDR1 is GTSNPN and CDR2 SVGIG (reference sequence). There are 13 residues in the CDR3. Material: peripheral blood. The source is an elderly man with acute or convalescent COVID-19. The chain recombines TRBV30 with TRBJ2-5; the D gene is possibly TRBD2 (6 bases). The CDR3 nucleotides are TGTGCCTGGAGTGATAAACTAGCCGAGACCCAGTACTTC. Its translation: CAWSDKLAETQYF.